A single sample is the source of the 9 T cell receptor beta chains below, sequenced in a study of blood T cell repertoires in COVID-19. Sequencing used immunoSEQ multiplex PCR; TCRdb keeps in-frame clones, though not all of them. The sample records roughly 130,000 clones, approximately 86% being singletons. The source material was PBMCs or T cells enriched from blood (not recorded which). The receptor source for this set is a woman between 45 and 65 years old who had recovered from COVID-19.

The CDR3 DNA sequence: TGTGCCAGAAGCCCGCGGATCCCCGCCTATGGCTACACCTTC. This codes for CARSPRIPAYGYTF. V is TRBV5-3 and J is TRBJ1-2; D remains ambiguous. TRBV5-3 belongs to the ORF category, with a function that is uncertain. The CDR3 length is 14 residues. Between the trimmed V and J ends, which lost 4 bases and 4 bases, there was a span of 14 bases.

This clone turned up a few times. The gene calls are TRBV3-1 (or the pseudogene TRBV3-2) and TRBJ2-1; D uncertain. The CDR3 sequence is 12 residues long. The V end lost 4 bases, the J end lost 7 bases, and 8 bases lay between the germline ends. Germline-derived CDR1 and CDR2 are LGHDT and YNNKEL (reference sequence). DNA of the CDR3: TGTGCCAGCAGCCCCGTTTCGAATGAGCAGTTCTTC. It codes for CASSPVSNEQFF.

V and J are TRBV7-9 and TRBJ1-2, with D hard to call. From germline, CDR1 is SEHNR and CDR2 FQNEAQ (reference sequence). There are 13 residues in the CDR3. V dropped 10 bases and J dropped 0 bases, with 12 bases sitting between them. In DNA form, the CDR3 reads TGTGCCACCCCGAGGGAGGCTAACTATGGCTACACCTTC. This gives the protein CATPREANYGYTF. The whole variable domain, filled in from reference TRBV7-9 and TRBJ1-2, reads DTGVSQNPRHKITKRGQNVTFRCDPISEHNRLYWYRQTLGQGPEFLTYFQNEAQLEKSRLLSDRFSAERPKGSFSTLEIQRTEQGDSAMYLCATPREANYGYTFGSGTRLTVV.

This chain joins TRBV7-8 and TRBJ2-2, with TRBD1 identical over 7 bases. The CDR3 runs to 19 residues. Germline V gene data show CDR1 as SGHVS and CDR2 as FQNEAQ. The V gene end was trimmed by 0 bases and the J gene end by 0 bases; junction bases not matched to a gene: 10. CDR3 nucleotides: TGTGCCAGCAGCTTAGCGGGACAGTCAAAGGACCCGAACACCGGGGAGCTGTTTTTT. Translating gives CASSLAGQSKDPNTGELFF.

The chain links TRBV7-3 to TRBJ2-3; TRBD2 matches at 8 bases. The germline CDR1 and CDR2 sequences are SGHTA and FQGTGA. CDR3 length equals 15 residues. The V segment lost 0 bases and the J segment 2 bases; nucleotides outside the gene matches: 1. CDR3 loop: CASSLTGGVTDTQYF. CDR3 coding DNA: TGTGCCAGCAGCTTAACCGGGGGGGTCACAGATACGCAGTATTTT. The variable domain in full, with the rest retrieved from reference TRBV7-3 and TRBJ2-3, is GAGVSQTPSNKVTEKGKYVELRCDPISGHTALYWYRQSLGQGPEFLIYFQGTGAADDSGLPNDRFFAVRPEGSVSTLKIQRTERGDSAVYLCASSLTGGVTDTQYFGPGTRLTVL.

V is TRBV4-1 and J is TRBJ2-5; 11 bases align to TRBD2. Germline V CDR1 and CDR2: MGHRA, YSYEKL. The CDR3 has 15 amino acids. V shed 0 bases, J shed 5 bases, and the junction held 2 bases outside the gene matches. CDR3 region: CASSQDSSGGETQYF. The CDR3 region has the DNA TGCGCCAGCAGCCAAGATTCTAGCGGGGGGGAGACCCAGTACTTC.

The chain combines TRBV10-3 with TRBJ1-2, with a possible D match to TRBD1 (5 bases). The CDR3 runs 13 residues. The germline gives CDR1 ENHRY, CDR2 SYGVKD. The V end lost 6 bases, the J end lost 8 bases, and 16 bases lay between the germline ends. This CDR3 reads CAISPGGSSGYTF. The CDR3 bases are TGTGCCATCAGCCCGGGGGGGAGTTCGGGCTACACCTTC.

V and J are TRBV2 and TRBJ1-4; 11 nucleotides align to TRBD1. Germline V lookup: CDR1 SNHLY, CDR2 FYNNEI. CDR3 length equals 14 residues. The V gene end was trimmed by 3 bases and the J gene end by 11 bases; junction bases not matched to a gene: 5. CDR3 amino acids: CASSDGQGADKLFF. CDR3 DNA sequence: TGTGCCAGCAGTGACGGACAGGGGGCAGACAAACTGTTTTTT.

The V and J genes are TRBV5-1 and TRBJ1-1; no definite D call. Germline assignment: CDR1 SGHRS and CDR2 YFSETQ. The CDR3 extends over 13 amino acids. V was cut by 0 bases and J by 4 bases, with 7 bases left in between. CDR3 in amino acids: CASSLEQVTEAFF. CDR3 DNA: TGCGCCAGCAGCTTGGAGCAGGTCACTGAAGCTTTCTTT.